These 18 T cell receptor beta chains share one sample of origin, sequenced in a study of blood T cell repertoires in COVID-19. This table comes from immunoSEQ multiplex PCR, and its TCRdb copy is limited to in-frame clones, with some not included. Of about 310,000 clones in the sample, nearly 90% were seen once. The sample was PBMCs or T cells enriched from blood (not recorded which). The receptors here all came from a young woman with acute COVID-19.

The chain joins TRBV28 to TRBJ1-4, with D possibly being TRBD1 (6 bases). The ends were cut back, 5 bases at V and 2 bases at J, with 12 bases in the middle. CDR1 is MDHEN and CDR2 is SYDVKM in the germline V gene. The CDR3 is 15 amino acids. The CDR3 coding sequence is TGTGCCAGCAGTCCCATGGACAGCACTAATGAAAAACTGTTTTTT. Protein product: CASSPMDSTNEKLFF.

The rearrangement links TRBV5-1 to TRBJ1-1; the match to TRBD1 covers 7 bases. The J segment lost 5 bases and the V segment lost 2 bases, leaving 18 bases of the junction unmatched. The CDR3 runs to 18 residues. Looked up from germline, CDR1 is SGHRS and CDR2 is YFSETQ. CDR3 protein: CASSLDSTGVGGKTEAFF. In nucleotides, the CDR3 is TGCGCCAGCAGCTTAGACTCAACAGGGGTGGGGGGTAAGACTGAAGCTTTCTTT.

The chain links TRBV28 to TRBJ2-3; D uncertain. This CDR3 comprises 14 residues. Germline lookup yields CDR1 MDHEN and CDR2 SYDVKM. V shed 8 bases and J shed 0 bases, with 12 bases lying between them. The chain's CDR3 is CASSRAKSTDTQYF. In DNA form, the CDR3 reads TGTGCCAGCTCGCGCGCCAAGAGCACAGATACGCAGTATTTT.

This clone showed up just once. The genes are TRBV21-1 and TRBJ1-1; the tabulated D call, TRBD1, remains unverified against the DNA. TRBV21-1 is flagged as a pseudogene. The CDR3 covers 18 residues. The CDR3 sequence is CASNKKWGFGPAITEAFF. CDR3 DNA: TGTGCCAGCAACAAAAAGTGGGGCTTCGGTCCCGCAATCACTGAAGCTTTCTTT.

V gene TRBV7-2 combines with J gene TRBJ1-1, with TRBD1 matching 9 bases. The trim removed 4 bases at V and 6 bases at J, leaving 15 bases unmatched. This CDR3 comprises 17 residues. Germline V gives CDR1 SGHTA, CDR2 FQGNSA. The CDR3 here is CASSSGGTGREGAEAFF. The CDR3 bases are TGTGCCAGCAGCTCCGGGGGGACAGGGCGCGAAGGCGCTGAAGCTTTCTTT.

This clone occurred a few times. The chain is built from TRBV9 and TRBJ1-2; 7 bases are shared with TRBD1. The CDR3 contains 15 residues. J gave up 7 bases and V 0 bases, and 9 bases lay outside the gene matches. Germline CDR1 and CDR2: SGDLS and YYNGEE. For the CDR3, the DNA is TGTGCCAGCAGCGTAGCCCGGGACAGCGGACGTGGCTACACCTTC. Translation gives CASSVARDSGRGYTF.

The J gene is TRBJ2-7, the V gene TRBV6-1, with D uncertain. In germline, CDR1 is MNHNS, CDR2 SASEGT. CDR3 length equals 14 residues. The V and J ends lost 0 bases and 3 bases respectively, with 9 bases between them. CDR3 nucleotides: TGTGCCAGCAGTGAAGCAGTATACGGCTACGAGCAGTACTTC. It specifies CASSEAVYGYEQYF.

V gene TRBV5-1 combines with J gene TRBJ2-2; 8 bases line up with TRBD2. The J segment lost 0 bases and the V segment lost 0 bases, leaving 4 bases of the junction unmatched. This CDR3 has 17 residues. Germline lookup yields CDR1 SGHRS and CDR2 YFSETQ. The CDR3: CASSLGEAGANTGELFF. The DNA for the CDR3 is TGCGCCAGCAGCTTGGGTGAAGCGGGAGCGAACACCGGGGAGCTGTTTTTT.

This chain links TRBV3-1 (or the pseudogene TRBV3-2) with TRBJ1-5; D is ambiguous. Germline V gives CDR1 LGHDT, CDR2 YNNKEL (reference sequence). The CDR3 sequence is 15 residues long. Trimming stripped 2 bases from V and 0 bases from J, with 8 bases between. CDR3 nucleotide sequence: TGTGCCAGCAGCCAATCTGCAGGTAGCAATCAGCCCCAGCATTTT. Protein: CASSQSAGSNQPQHF.

V gene TRBV12-3 or TRBV12-4 combines with J gene TRBJ1-1; D remains unclear. The CDR3 runs to 13 residues. Trimming shortened V by 2 bases and J by 4 bases, and 8 bases separated the two germline ends. CDR3 residues: CASSLISGTEAFF. DNA for the CDR3: TGTGCCAGCAGTTTAATTTCGGGCACTGAAGCTTTCTTT.

V and J are TRBV28 and TRBJ2-3; TRBD1 might be the D (5 bases). The CDR3 extends over 18 amino acids. Germline loops: CDR1 MDHEN, CDR2 SYDVKM. V was pared by 3 bases and J by 2 bases, with 21 bases between. CDR3 sequence reads: CASSFDSPNHFHTDTQYF. Here the CDR3 DNA reads TGTGCCAGCAGTTTCGACAGTCCGAATCATTTTCACACAGATACGCAGTATTTT.

This clone showed up just once. V is TRBV7-9 and J is TRBJ1-3; D perhaps matches TRBD1 (6 bases). Germline CDR1 SEHNR, CDR2 FQNEAQ (reference sequence). The CDR3 is 15 amino acids. Trimming removed 7 bases at V and 0 bases at J, with 13 bases between. CDR3 DNA: TGTGCCAGCACCATTGGACAGAACTCTGGAAACACCATATATTTT. Encoded protein: CASTIGQNSGNTIYF.

The chain has TRBV11-2 and TRBJ2-7; TRBD2 might be the D (5 bases). With 6 bases removed from V and 5 bases from J, the gap between germline ends came to 8 bases. Germline lookup yields CDR1 SGHAT and CDR2 FQNNGV. This CDR3 comprises 11 residues. CDR3 sequence reads: CASRLDHEQYF. DNA for the CDR3: TGTGCCAGCAGACTAGACCACGAGCAGTACTTC.

This clone has just one count. V gene TRBV6-2 or TRBV6-3 combines with J gene TRBJ2-3; D is unclear. V was trimmed by 0 bases and J by 0 bases, leaving 4 bases between them. The CDR3 has 14 residues. Germline V gene data show CDR1 as MNHEY and CDR2 as SVGEGT. The CDR3 is CASSYSRSTDTQYF. CDR3 coding DNA: TGTGCCAGCAGTTACTCCAGGAGCACAGATACGCAGTATTTT.

The rearrangement uses TRBV28 and TRBJ1-2; D not certain. Germline CDR1 reads MDHEN; CDR2 reads SYDVKM. V was clipped by 7 bases and J by 4 bases, with 16 bases between them. The CDR3 runs 14 residues. The CDR3 is CASTLGRRGYGYTF. The CDR3 DNA sequence: TGTGCCAGCACCTTAGGACGGCGGGGCTATGGCTACACCTTC.

This chain joins TRBV6-5 and TRBJ2-7; 13 bases fit TRBD2. CDR1 is MNHEY and CDR2 is SVGAGI in the germline V gene. With V trimmed by 5 bases and J by 3 bases, 4 bases remained unmatched. This CDR3 contains 15 residues. The CDR3 region is CASSHRLAGGYEQYF. CDR3 DNA: TGTGCCAGCAGTCATCGACTAGCGGGAGGCTACGAGCAGTACTTC.

This chain connects TRBV5-1 to TRBJ1-1, with 8 bases identical to TRBD1. The CDR3 is 15 residues long. Germline V gene lookup returns CDR1 SGHRS and CDR2 YFSETQ. V lost 4 bases and J lost 0; bases outside the gene matches: 5. The CDR3 nucleotides read TGCGCCAGCAGCCCTCGACAGGGGATGAACACTGAAGCTTTCTTT. This gives the protein CASSPRQGMNTEAFF.

This chain uses TRBV11-3 with TRBJ1-2; no firm D call. Trimming stripped 3 bases from V and 5 bases from J, with 10 bases between. CDR3 size: 13 residues. Germline V lookup: CDR1 SGHNT, CDR2 YENEEA. In nucleotides, the CDR3 is TGTGCCAGCAGCTTCGAGGGAGGATATGGCTACACCTTC. It yields the protein CASSFEGGYGYTF.